This T cell receptor (beta chain) was observed in a study of blood T cells in healthy people across ages. Russia was home to the donors, healthy Caucasian individuals aged about 6 to 100. PBMCs, at least 7 million per sample, were isolated. Then a second PCR, running roughly 7 to 11 cycles, was carried out with a sample-barcoded 5' primer and a J-beta primer mix. TCRdb passed the 5' RACE reads through MiXCR, listing each CDR3 protein once. The profile shows approximately 690,000 distinct CDR3 sequences, approximately 50% of them singletons. CDR1 and CDR2 (germline): MNHNS, SASEGT. The CDR3 covers 16 residues. Trimming removed 1 base from V and 0 bases from J, with 10 bases in between.

The genes are TRBV6-1 and TRBJ2-1; maybe TRBD2 (6 bases). This sequence was found in a man aged 60 to 69 in good health. The sequenced sample was blood. The CDR3 DNA reads TGTGCCAGCAGTGAAGGACTAGTGAGCTCCTACAATGAGCAGTTCTTC. Protein sequence: CASSEGLVSSYNEQFF.